A single T cell receptor beta chain is shown here with its context. What antigen it recognizes has not been identified. The sample holds no much larger clone one base away, and base qualities are not on file. The method was the immunoSEQ multiplex PCR assay. A mixture of 60 forward primers for TCR Vbeta segments and 13 reverse primers for TCR Jbeta segments was used in the multiplex PCR. A multiplex PCR assay on genomic DNA amplified the CDR3 region of rearranged TCR beta genes. On the Illumina HiSeq System, the amplified TCR beta libraries were sequenced as 87-base-pair reads. The study's processing was this. A later analysis tallied roughly 80 million unique TCR beta chains across the 700 or so repertoires, and some 10 million of those chains were shared by two or more donors. A nearest-neighbor algorithm error-corrected the raw reads and collapsed the reads into unique sequences, merging closely related sequences to remove PCR and sequencing errors. To assign V, D and J gene segments, CDR3 sequences were aligned to IMGT reference sequences. Each retained sequence needed at least a six-nucleotide match to both a V gene segment and a J gene segment. Rearrangements were called productive when the CDR3 lacked stop codons and stayed in frame with V and J; all others were non-productive. Following IMGT convention, CDR3 was defined as the stretch from the second conserved V-encoded cysteine to the conserved J-encoded phenylalanine. The earlier analysis of around 640 of the donors excluded sequences that lacked an unambiguous match to a single V gene segment. An earlier analysis of 587 of the donors called V segments functional above 56.7% productive rearrangements and segregating when the between-donor standard deviation exceeded 5%. To diagnose cytomegalovirus status from the catalog of TCR beta chain sequences, a statistical classification framework was built. In a later analysis, V and J genes were assigned by comparing TCR nucleotide sequences against IMGT/GENE-DB human TR gene sequences. The TCRdist pipeline was used in a later analysis to assign CDR3 sequences and most-parsimonious VDJ recombination scenarios. In a later analysis, each TCR beta chain was defined by its CDR3 amino acid sequence together with its V-gene family, and reads lacking a unique V-gene family were excluded. In a later analysis, around 600 highly shared, low-generation-probability nucleotide sequences were removed to address suspected cross-contamination and a sequencing artifact. A later analysis calculated a clonal expansion index for each public chain from normalized within-repertoire ranks of inferred template counts. In a later analysis, generation probabilities were computed with a VDJ recombination model fitted to out-of-frame rearrangements, and the resulting probabilities were checked against IGoR. In a later analysis, hypergeometric tests were used to score TCR-TCR, TCR-HLA and TCR-CMV co-occurrence, with a repertoire-size bias correction applied to TCR pairs. False discovery rates were estimated in a later analysis by permuting HLA or CMV assignments 20 times. A later analysis grouped co-occurring TCRs with DBSCAN, adding TCRdist sequence similarity when clustering within HLA-allele-positive subsets. Repertoires with fewer than 30,000 or more than 120,000 public chains were left out of co-occurrence clustering, as were roughly five repertoires with anomalous nucleotide sharing. Here the immuneACCESS table is served through TCRdb, limited to in-frame sequences with V and J called. Missing clones are a known gap in these copies; in checked studies unresolved V genes cover under half, and the rest lacks a known reason. The V and J calls and clone size come from that table; D and trimming were worked out from the DNA. The sample data list about 92,000 clones, and over 70% of these were observed just once. Around 7.5% of the sample is taken by the ten largest.

The source of the sample is a study of cytomegalovirus exposure and HLA in healthy donors (dated by TCRdb to the late 2010s). With regard to the full study: An earlier analysis of fewer than 750 of the donors reported approximately 300 Gb of sequence data and about 120 million unique TCR beta sequences obtained from some 170 million T cells. The study aimed to test whether cataloging public T cell receptors could reveal signatures of past pathogen exposure. A separate validation cohort of roughly 120 different subjects was used in addition to the roughly 670-subject first cohort. The study used immunosequencing to profile the T cell repertoires of approximately 690 subjects and linked those repertoires to cytomegalovirus serostatus. Among about 400 genotyped donors of the cohort, an average of roughly 230,000 unique TCR beta nucleotide sequences was sequenced per donor, of which about 18% were non-productive. About 330 gigabases of sequencing data and roughly 81 million unique TCR sequences made up an early release that covered several hundred HLA-typed donors. A later analysis re-examined previously published TCR beta repertoires from more than 550 donors and added high-resolution HLA genotyping to investigate patterns of TCR occurrence. In a later genetic analysis, genome-wide SNP genotypes for 398 of the 666 donors were used, and that subset was treated as a discovery cohort. Both class I and class II loci were covered by HLA typing, at four-digit resolution. High-throughput TCR immunosequencing, statistical association of individual TCRs with disease status, and machine learning were combined to predict cytomegalovirus infection status. An earlier analysis of some 500 of the donors applied high-throughput TCR beta sequencing to assess whether each TCR beta V gene segment acted as functional or pseudogenic. Rather than drawing on any new phenotypic data, the later analysis identified candidate immune exposures from TCR beta sequences and the way those sequences occurred across donors. The number of typed donors differed by locus: roughly 620-640 for A, B, C, DRB1 and DQB1; 522 for DQA1; over 600 for DPA1; and approximately 450 for DPB1. Donor age, sex, ethnicity and CMV serostatus were compiled alongside the repertoire data. Among the roughly 410 genotyped donors, around 81% belonged to the genetic ancestry cluster associated with self-reported Caucasian donors. Because of strong linkage in the cohort, roughly five DR-DQ haplotypes were treated as single units for association and clustering. Every repertoire in the discovery cohort had been generated on one and the same sequencing platform. The paper as a whole reports these results and caveats: Because some donors lacked HLA typing at each locus, the association tests relied only on the typed subset. In a later analysis, HLA-associated TCR beta chains were found to be more clonally expanded and to have lower generation probabilities than equally common non-associated chains. Broadly in line with IMGT annotations, most TCR beta V segments showed up in productive rearrangements about 87% or about 30% of the time in an earlier analysis of 587 of the donors. A cluster of highly shared sequence variants was judged likely to represent a technical artifact of the sequencing pipeline. In vitro tests confirmed that a few of the cytomegalovirus-associated TCR beta chains recognize cytomegalovirus antigens. Because counts were too low, around 17 rarely observed V segments, including chromosome 9 orphons, were left out of the earlier analysis of a few hundred of the donors. The cohort was sequenced for TCR beta chains only, and without alpha or paired-chain data the features that could be detected were limited. The classifier was reported to diagnose cytomegalovirus status with high specificity and sensitivity in both the original cohort and the validation cohort. The authors suggested that the approach could potentially be extended to other disease states and immunological phenotypes. Specific HLA alleles were associated with 15,000 to 20,000 TCR beta sequences at a false discovery rate of 0.05 in a later analysis. The study listed 164 TCR beta chains as associated with cytomegalovirus. According to a later analysis, TCR association rates differed among HLA loci, with DRB1 alleles showing the most associated TCRs and HLA-C alleles showing the fewest. Across donors, most TCR sequences were observed very rarely, whereas some public TCRs were present in many individuals. A further reported finding was that TCR beta sequences accurately predicted the HLA-A and HLA-B alleles for most subjects in the first cohort. A later analysis found that most CMV-associated TCR beta chains appeared HLA-restricted, with HLA associations seemingly driven largely by CMV exposure. Because the 87-base-pair reads could not distinguish some IMGT-functional V segments, including TRBV6-2 and TRBV6-3, those segments were excluded. Strong co-occurrence of HLA alleles, especially DR and DQ, made assigning TCR associations to individual alleles difficult. In a later genetic analysis, fewer N-insertions in productive TCRs were reported among donors in an Asian-associated ancestry cluster than the approximately 710-donor mean. An association between a missense DCLRE1C variant and V-gene and J-gene trimming of TCR beta chains was found in a later genetic analysis and replicated in an independent cohort. According to a later analysis, parvovirus B19, influenza, CMV and Epstein-Barr virus appeared linked to several top co-occurrence clusters. Immune exposure information for the cohort was limited to CMV serostatus. Roughly uniform sequencing depth across donors was assumed in presence/absence analyses, although this assumption may not hold. Linkage disequilibrium might explain the correlated functional status among segregating V segments, but an unknown experimental factor could not be ruled out.

Cut back by 0 bases and 6 bases, the V and J ends lie 5 bases apart. CDR3 length: 11 amino acids, cysteine to phenylalanine. Of the read, only the CDR3 DNA is kept; its 33 bases are in frame from base 1. CDR1 and CDR2, looked up from the germline V gene (reference sequence), are DFQATT and SNEGSKA. The cohort consisted of 670 or so healthy bone marrow donors. At the time of sampling, all cohort members were nominally healthy, though unrecorded immune exposures were likely present. The donor was CMV seropositive and belonged to the group of about 290 seropositive cohort members. A peripheral blood sample was provided by each donor, and peripheral blood mononuclear cells were used for TCR beta sequencing. Genomic DNA extraction from the blood cell samples was performed with the Qiagen DNeasy Blood Extraction Kit.

The origin of this receptor is a man aged 50-59 years in good health and CMV-seropositive. What was sequenced was PBMCs. The rearranged chain carries TRBV20-1 and TRBJ1-1, with no confidently assigned D gene. The DNA sequence follows: TGCAGTGCTAGAGATTGGCCTGAAGCTTTCTTT. Translated, it reads CSARDWPEAFF.